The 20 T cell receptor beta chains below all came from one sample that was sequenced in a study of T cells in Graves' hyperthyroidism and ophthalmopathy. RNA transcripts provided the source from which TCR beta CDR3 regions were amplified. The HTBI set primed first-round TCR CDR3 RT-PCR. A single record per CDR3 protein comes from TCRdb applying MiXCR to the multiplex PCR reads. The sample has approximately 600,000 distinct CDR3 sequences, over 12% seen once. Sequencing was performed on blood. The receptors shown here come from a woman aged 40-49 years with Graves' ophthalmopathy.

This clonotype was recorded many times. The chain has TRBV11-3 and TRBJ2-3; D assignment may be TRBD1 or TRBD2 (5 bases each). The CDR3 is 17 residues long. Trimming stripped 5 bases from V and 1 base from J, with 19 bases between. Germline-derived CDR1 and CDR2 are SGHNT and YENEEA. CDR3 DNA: TGTGCCAGCAGCCTGGCCGGGACCTTTAATTGCACAGATACGCAGTATTTT. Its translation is CASSLAGTFNCTDTQYF.

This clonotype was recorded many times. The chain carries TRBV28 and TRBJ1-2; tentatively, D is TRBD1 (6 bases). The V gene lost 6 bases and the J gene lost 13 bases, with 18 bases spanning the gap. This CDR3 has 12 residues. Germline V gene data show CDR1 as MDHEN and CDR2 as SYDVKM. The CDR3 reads CASRPQGMRGTF. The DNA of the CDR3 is TGTGCCAGCAGGCCCCAGGGGATGAGAGGCACCTTC.

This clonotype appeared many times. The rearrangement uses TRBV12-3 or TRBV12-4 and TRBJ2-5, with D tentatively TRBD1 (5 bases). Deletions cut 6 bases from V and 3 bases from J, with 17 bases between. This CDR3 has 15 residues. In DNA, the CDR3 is TGTGCCAGCAGAAGGGCAGGGCAAAACAAAGAGACCCAGTACTTC. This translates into CASRRAGQNKETQYF.

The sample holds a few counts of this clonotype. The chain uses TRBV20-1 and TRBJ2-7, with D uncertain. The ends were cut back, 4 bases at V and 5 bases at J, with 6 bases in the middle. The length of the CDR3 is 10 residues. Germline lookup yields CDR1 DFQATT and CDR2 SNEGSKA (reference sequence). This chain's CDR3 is CSAMSHEQYF. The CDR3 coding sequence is TGCAGTGCTATGAGCCACGAGCAGTACTTC.

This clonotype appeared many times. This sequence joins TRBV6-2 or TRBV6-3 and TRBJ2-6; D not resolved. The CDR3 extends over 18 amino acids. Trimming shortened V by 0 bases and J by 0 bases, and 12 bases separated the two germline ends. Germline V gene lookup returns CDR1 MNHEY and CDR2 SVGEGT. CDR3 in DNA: TGTGCCAGCAGTTACTCCAACCTGAGAGGCTCTGGGGCCAACGTCCTGACTTTC. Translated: CASSYSNLRGSGANVLTF.

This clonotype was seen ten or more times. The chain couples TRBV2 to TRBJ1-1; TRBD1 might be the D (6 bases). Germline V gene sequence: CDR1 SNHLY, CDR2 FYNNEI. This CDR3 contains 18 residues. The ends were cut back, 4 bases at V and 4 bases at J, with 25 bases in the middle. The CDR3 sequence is CASSATAFRFAGATEAFF. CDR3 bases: TGTGCCAGCAGTGCTACAGCTTTCCGATTCGCAGGGGCCACTGAAGCTTTCTTT.

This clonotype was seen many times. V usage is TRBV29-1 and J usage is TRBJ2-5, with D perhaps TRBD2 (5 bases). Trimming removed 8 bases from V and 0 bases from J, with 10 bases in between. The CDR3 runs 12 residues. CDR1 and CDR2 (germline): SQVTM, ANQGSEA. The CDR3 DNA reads TGCAGCCATGATAGCGACCAAGAGACCCAGTACTTC. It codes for CSHDSDQETQYF.

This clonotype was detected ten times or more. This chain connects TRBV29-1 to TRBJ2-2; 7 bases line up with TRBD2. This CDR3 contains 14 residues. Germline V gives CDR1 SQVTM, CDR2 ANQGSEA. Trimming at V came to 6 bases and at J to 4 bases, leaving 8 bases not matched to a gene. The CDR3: CSVRPGLLTGELFF. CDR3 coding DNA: TGCAGCGTCCGACCGGGACTACTCACCGGGGAGCTGTTTTTT.

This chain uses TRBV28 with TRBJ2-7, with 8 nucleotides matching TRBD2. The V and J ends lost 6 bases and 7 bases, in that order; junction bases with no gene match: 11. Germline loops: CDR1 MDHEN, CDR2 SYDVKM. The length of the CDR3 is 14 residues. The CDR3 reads CASSRLATLSEQYF. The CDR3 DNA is TGTGCCAGCAGCCGACTAGCGACCCTGAGTGAGCAGTACTTC.

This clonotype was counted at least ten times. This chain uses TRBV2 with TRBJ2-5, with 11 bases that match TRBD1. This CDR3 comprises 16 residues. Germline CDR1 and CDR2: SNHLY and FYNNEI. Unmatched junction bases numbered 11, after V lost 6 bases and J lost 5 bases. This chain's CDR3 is CASRQNTGTGGETQYF. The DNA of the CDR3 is TGTGCCAGCAGGCAAAACACCGGGACAGGGGGTGAGACCCAGTACTTC. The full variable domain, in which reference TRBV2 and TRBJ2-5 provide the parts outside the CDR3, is EPEVTQTPSHQVTQMGQEVILRCVPISNHLYFYWYRQILGQKVEFLVSFYNNEISEKSEIFDDQFSVERPDGSNFTLKIRSTKLEDSAMYFCASRQNTGTGGETQYFGPGTRLLVL.

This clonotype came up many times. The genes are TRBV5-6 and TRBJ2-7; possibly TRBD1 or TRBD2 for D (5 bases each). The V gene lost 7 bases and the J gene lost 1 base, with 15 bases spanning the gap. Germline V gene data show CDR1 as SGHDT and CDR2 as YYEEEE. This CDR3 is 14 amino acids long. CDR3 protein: CASSLWGRSYEQYF. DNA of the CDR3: TGTGCCAGCTCTCTCTGGGGACGGTCCTACGAGCAGTACTTC. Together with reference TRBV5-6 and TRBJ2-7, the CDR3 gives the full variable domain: DAGVTQSPTHLIKTRGQQVTLRCSPKSGHDTVSWYQQALGQGPQFIFQYYEEEERQRGNFPDRFSGHQFPNYSSELNVNALLLGDSALYLCASSLWGRSYEQYFGPGTRLTVT.

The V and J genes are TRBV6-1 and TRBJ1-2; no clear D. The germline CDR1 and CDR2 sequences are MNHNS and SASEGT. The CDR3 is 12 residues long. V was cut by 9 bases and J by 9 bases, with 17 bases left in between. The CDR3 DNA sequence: TGTGCCAGGAGGGAACCTCCTATGCGCTACACCTTC. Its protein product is CARREPPMRYTF.

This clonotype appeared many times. This CDR3 reads CASTVTENTEAFF. In nucleotides, the CDR3 is TGTGCCAGCACCGTGACAGAGAACACTGAAGCTTTCTTT. The rearrangement links TRBV6-2 or TRBV6-3 to TRBJ1-1, with TRBD1 as a possible D gene (5 bases). The CDR3 loop spans 13 amino acids. Germline V gives CDR1 MNHEY, CDR2 SVGEGT. V lost 7 bases to trimming and J lost 1 base, with 10 bases between them.

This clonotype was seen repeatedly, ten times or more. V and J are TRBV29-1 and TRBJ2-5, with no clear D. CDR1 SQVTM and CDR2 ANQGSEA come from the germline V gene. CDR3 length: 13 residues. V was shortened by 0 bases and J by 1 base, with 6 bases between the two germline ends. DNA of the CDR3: TGCAGCGTTGAAGATCGGTTCCAAGAGACCCAGTACTTC. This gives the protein CSVEDRFQETQYF.

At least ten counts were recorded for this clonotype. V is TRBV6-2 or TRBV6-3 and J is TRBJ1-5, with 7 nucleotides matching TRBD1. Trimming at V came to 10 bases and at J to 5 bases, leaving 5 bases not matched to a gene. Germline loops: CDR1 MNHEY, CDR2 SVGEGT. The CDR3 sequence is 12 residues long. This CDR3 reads CATKQGYQPQHF. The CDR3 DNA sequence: TGTGCCACCAAACAGGGGTATCAGCCCCAGCATTTT.

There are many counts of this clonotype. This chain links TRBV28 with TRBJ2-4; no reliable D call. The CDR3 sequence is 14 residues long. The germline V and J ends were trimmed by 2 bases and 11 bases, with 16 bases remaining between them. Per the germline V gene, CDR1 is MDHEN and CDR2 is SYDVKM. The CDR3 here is CASSLTGAGTVQYF. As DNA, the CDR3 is TGTGCCAGCAGTTTAACTGGCGCAGGAACCGTTCAGTACTTC.

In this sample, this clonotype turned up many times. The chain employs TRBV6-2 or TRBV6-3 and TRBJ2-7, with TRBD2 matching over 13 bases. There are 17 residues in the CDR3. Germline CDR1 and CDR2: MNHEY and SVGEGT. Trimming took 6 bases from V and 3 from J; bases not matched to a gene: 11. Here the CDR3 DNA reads TGTGCCAGCAGCCGATCAGTGGGACTAGCGGGATTCTACGAGCAGTACTTC. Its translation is CASSRSVGLAGFYEQYF.

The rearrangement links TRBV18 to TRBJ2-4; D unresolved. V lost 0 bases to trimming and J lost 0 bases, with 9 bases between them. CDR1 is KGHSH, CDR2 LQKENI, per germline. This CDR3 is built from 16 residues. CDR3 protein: CASSPPIRVAKNIQYF. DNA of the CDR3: TGTGCCAGCTCACCACCGATCCGGGTAGCCAAAAACATTCAGTACTTC.

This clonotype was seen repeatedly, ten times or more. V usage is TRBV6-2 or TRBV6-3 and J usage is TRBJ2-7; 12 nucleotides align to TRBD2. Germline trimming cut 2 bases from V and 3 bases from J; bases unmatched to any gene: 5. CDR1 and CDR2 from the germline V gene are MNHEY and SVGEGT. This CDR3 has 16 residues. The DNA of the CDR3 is TGTGCCAGCAGTTACCCTAGCGGGAGGGCCCTCTACGAGCAGTACTTC. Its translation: CASSYPSGRALYEQYF.

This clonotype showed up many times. The CDR3 loop is CASSDIGGSTEAFF. In DNA form, the CDR3 reads TGTGCCAGCAGCGATATTGGCGGGAGCACTGAAGCTTTCTTT. The chain joins TRBV7-6 to TRBJ1-1; D not resolved. Germline loops: CDR1 SGHVS, CDR2 FNYEAQ. Trimming pared 5 bases from V and 4 bases from J, leaving 14 bases between. This CDR3 contains 14 residues.